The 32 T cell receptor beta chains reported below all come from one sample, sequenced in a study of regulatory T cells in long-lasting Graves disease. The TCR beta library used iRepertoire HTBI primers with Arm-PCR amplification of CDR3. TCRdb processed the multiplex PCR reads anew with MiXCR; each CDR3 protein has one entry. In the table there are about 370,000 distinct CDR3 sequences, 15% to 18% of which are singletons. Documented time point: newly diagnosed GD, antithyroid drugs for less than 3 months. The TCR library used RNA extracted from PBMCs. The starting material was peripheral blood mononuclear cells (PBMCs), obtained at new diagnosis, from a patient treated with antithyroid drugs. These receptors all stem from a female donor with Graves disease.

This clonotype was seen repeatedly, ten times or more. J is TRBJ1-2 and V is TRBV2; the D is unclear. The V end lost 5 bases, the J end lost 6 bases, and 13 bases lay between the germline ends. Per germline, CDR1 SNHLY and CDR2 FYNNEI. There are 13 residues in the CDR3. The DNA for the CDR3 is TGTGCCAGCAGTTTTTCCGGATCTAATGGCTACACCTTC. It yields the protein CASSFSGSNGYTF.

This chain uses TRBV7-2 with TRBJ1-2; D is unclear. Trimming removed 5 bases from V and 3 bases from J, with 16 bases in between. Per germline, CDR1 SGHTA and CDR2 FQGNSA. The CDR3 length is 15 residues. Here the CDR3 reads CASSQRTSRDYGYTF. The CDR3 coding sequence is TGTGCCAGCAGCCAACGGACGTCAAGAGACTATGGCTACACCTTC. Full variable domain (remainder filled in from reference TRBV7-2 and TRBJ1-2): GAGVSQSPSNKVTEKGKDVELRCDPISGHTALYWYRQSLGQGLEFLIYFQGNSAPDKSGLPSDRFSAERTGGSVSTLTIQRTQQEDSAVYLCASSQRTSRDYGYTFGSGTRLTVV.

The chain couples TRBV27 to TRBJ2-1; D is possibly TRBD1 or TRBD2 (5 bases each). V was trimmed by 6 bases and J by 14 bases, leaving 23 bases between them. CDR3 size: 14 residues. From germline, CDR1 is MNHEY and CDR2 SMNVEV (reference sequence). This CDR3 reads CASSLARDPAPEFF. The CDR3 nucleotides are TGTGCCAGCAGCTTAGCGAGGGACCCCGCGCCCGAGTTCTTC.

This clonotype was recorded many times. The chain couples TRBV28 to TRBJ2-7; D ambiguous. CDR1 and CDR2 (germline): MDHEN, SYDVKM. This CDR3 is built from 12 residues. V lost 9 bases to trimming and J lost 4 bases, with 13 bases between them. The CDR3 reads CASESNQYEQYF. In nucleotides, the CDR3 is TGTGCCAGTGAGTCAAACCAATACGAGCAGTACTTC.

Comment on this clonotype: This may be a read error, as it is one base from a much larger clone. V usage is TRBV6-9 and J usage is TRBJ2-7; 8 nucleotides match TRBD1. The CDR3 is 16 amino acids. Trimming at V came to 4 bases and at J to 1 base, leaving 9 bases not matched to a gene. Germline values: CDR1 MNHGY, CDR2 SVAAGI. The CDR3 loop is CASSSTATGESYEQYF. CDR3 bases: TGTGCCAGCAGTTCCACGGCGACAGGGGAATCCTACGAGCAGTACTTC.

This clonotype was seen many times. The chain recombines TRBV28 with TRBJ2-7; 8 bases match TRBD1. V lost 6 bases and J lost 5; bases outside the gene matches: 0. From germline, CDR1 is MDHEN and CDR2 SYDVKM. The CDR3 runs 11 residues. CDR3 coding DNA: TGTGCCAGCAGGGACAGGGACGAGCAGTACTTC. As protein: CASRDRDEQYF. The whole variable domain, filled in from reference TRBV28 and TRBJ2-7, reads DVKVTQSSRYLVKRTGEKVFLECVQDMDHENMFWYRQDPGLGLRLIYFSYDVKMKEKGDIPEGYSVSREKKERFSLILESASTNQTSMYLCASRDRDEQYFGPGTRLTVT.

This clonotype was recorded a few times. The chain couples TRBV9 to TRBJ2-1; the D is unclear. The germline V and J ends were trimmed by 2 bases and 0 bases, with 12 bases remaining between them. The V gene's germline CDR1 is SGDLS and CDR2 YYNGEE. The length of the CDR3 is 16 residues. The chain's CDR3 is CASSVVALSSYNEQFF. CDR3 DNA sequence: TGTGCCAGCAGCGTGGTGGCATTGAGCTCCTACAATGAGCAGTTCTTC. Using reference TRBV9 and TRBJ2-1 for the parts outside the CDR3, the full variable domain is DSGVTQTPKHLITATGQRVTLRCSPRSGDLSVYWYQQSLDQGLQFLIQYYNGEERAKGNILERFSAQQFPDLHSELNLSSLELGDSALYFCASSVVALSSYNEQFFGPGTRLTVL.

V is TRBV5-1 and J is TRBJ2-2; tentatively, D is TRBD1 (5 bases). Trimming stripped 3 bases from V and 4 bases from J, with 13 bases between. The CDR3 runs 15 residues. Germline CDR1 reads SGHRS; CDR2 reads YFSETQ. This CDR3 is CASSSRVTGTGELFF. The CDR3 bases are TGCGCCAGCAGCTCCAGGGTAACAGGCACCGGGGAGCTGTTTTTT.

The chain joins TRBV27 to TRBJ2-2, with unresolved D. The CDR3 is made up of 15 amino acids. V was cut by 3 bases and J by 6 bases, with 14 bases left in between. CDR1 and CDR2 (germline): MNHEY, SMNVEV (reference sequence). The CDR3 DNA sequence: TGTGCCAGCAGTTTCGGCCAGCCAACGCCCGGGGAGCTGTTTTTT. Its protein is CASSFGQPTPGELFF.

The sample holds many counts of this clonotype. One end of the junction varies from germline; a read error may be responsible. Written as DNA, the CDR3 is TGTGCCAGCAGAGGGCAGCCAGCGTACTTC. Translation: CASRGQPAYF. The V and J genes are TRBV2 and TRBJ1-2; D unresolved. The CDR3 consists of 10 residues. The germline V gene has CDR1 SNHLY and CDR2 FYNNEI.

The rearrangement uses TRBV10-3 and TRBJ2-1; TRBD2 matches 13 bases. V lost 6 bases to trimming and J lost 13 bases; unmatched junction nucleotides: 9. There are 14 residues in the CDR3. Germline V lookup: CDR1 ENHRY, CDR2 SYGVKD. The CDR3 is CAIRHGLAGEDQFF. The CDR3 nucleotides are TGTGCCATCAGGCACGGACTAGCGGGAGAAGATCAGTTCTTC.

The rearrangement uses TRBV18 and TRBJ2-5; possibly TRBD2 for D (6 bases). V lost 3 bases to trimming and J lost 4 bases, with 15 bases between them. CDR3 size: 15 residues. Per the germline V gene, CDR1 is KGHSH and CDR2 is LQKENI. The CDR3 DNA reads TGTGCCAGCTCACCTCCGGGGGTCCCGGGAGAGACCCAGTACTTC. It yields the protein CASSPPGVPGETQYF.

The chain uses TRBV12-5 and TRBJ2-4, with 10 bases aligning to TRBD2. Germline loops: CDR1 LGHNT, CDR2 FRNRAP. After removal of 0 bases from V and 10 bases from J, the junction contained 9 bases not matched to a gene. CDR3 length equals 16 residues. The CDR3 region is CASGLVVSGGAGIQYF. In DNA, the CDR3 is TGTGCTAGTGGTTTGGTAGTCAGCGGGGGGGCCGGGATTCAGTACTTC.

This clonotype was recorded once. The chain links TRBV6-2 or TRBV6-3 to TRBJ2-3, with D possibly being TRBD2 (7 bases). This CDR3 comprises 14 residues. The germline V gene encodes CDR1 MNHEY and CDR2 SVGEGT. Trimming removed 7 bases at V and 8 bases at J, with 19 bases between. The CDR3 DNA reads TGTGCCAGCAACGGGGGGCAGCGTTTTACTACGCAGTATTTT. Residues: CASNGGQRFTTQYF.

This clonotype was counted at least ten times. CDR3 nucleotide sequence: TGTGCCAGCAGTTACGTGCAGGGGGCTACAGATACGCAGTATTTT. Translated: CASSYVQGATDTQYF. The J gene is TRBJ2-3, the V gene TRBV28; 8 bases are shared with TRBD1. The trim removed 4 bases at V and 3 bases at J, leaving 6 bases unmatched. The germline CDR1 and CDR2 sequences are MDHEN and SYDVKM. The CDR3 sequence is 15 residues long. Supplemented by reference TRBV28 and TRBJ2-3, the full variable domain reads DVKVTQSSRYLVKRTGEKVFLECVQDMDHENMFWYRQDPGLGLRLIYFSYDVKMKEKGDIPEGYSVSREKKERFSLILESASTNQTSMYLCASSYVQGATDTQYFGPGTRLTVL.

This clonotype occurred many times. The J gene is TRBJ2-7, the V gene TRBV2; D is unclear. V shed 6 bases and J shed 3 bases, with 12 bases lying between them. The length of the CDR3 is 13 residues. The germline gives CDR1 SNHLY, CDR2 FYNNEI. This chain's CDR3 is CASRGPGGYEQYF. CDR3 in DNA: TGTGCCAGCAGAGGACCGGGCGGCTACGAGCAGTACTTC.

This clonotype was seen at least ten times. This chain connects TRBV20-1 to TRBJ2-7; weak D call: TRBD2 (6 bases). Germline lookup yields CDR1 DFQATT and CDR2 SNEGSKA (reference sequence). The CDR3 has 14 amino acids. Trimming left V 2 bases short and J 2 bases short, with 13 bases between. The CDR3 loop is CSARQGLGPYEQYF. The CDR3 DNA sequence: TGCAGTGCTAGACAGGGACTGGGGCCCTACGAGCAGTACTTC.

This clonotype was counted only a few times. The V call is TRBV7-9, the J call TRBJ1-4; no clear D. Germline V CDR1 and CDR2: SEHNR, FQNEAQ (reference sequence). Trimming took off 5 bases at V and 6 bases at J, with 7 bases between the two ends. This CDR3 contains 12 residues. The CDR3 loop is CASSEVDEKLFF. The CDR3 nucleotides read TGTGCCAGCAGCGAGGTGGATGAAAAACTGTTTTTT.

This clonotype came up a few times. CDR3 sequence: CASTQGQETQYF. In nucleotides, the CDR3 is TGTGCCAGTACACAGGGGCAGGAGACCCAGTACTTC. The chain couples TRBV19 to TRBJ2-5; 7 positions match TRBD1. This CDR3 has 12 amino acids. Germline V gene lookup returns CDR1 LNHDA and CDR2 SQIVND (reference sequence). Germline trimming cut 7 bases from V and 5 bases from J; bases unmatched to any gene: 4.

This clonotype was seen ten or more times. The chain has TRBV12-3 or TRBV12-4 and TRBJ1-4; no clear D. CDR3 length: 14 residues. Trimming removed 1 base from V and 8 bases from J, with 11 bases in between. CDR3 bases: TGTGCCAGCAGTTTAGGGCAGTGGGAGGAAAAACTGTTTTTT. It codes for CASSLGQWEEKLFF.

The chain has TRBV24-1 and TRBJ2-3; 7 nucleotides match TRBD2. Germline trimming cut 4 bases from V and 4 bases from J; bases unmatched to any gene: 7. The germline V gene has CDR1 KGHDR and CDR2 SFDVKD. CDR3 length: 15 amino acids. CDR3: CATSDTGTKADTQYF. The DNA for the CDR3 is TGTGCCACCAGTGACACCGGGACTAAGGCAGATACGCAGTATTTT.

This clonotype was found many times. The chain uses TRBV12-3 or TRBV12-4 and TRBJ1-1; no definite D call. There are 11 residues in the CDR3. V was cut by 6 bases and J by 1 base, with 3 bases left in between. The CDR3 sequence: CASRRNTEAFF. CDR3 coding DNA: TGTGCCAGCAGACGGAACACTGAAGCTTTCTTT.

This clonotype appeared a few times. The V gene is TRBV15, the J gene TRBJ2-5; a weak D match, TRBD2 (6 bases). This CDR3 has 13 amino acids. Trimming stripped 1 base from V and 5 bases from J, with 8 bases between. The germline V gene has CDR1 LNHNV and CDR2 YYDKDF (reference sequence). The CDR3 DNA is TGTGCCACCAGCAGAGGGGCGGGGGAGACCCAGTACTTC. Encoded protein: CATSRGAGETQYF.

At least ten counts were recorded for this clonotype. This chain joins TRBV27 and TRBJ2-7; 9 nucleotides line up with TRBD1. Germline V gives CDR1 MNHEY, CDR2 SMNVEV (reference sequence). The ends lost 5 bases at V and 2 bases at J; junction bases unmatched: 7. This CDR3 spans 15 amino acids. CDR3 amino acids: CASSLQWTGAYEQYF. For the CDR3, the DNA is TGTGCCAGCAGTCTGCAATGGACAGGGGCCTACGAGCAGTACTTC.

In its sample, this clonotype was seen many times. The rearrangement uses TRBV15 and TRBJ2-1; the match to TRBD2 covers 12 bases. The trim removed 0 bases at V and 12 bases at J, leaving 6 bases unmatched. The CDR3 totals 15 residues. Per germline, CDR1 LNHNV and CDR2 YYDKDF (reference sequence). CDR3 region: CATSRDKASGRVQFF. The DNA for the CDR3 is TGTGCCACCAGCAGAGATAAGGCTAGCGGGAGGGTGCAGTTCTTC.

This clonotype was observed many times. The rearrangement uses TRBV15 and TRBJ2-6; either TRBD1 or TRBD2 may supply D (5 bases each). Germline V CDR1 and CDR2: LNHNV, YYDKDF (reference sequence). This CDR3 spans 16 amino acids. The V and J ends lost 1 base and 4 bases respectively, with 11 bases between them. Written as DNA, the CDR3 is TGTGCCACCAGCAGAGGAGGGGATTCCGGGGCCAACGTCCTGACTTTC. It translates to CATSRGGDSGANVLTF.

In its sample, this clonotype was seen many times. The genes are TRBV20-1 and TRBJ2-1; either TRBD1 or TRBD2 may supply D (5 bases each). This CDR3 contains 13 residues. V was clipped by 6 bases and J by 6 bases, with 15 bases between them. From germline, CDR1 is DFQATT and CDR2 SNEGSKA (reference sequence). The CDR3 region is CSARKGSSNEQFF. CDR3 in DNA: TGCAGTGCCCGTAAGGGGAGCAGCAATGAGCAGTTCTTC.

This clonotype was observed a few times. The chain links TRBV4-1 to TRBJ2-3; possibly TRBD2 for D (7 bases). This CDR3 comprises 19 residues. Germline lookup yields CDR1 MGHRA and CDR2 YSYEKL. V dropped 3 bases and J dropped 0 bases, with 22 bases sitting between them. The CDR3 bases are TGCGCCAGCAGCCAGGTTGTTGGGCGGGGGCTTTCTAGCACAGATACGCAGTATTTT. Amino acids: CASSQVVGRGLSSTDTQYF.

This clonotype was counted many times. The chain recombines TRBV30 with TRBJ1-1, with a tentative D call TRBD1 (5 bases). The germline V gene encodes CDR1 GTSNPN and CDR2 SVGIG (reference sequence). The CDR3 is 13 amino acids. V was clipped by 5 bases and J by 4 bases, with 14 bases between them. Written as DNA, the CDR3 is TGTGCCTGGGCGACAGAGGGTTTCACTGAAGCTTTCTTT. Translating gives CAWATEGFTEAFF.

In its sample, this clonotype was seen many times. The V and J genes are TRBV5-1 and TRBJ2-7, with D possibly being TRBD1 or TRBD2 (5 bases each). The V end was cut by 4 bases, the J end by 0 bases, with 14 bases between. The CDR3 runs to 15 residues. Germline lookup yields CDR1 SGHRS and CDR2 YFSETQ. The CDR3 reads CASSGEGTYSYEQYF. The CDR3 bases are TGCGCCAGCAGCGGAGAGGGGACGTACTCCTACGAGCAGTACTTC.

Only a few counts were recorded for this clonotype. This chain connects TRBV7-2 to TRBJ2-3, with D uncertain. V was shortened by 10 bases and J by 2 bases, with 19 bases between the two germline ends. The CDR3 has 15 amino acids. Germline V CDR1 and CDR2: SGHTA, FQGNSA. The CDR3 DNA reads TGTGCCACAATCCCTGGGCGGATTAACACAGATACGCAGTATTTT. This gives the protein CATIPGRINTDTQYF.

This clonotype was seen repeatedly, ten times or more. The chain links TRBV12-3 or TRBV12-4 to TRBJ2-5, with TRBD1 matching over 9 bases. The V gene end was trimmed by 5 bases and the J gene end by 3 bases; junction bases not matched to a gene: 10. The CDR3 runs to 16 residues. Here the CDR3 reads CASSPHRGRGKETQYF. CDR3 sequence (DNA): TGTGCCAGCAGTCCACACAGGGGGCGGGGGAAAGAGACCCAGTACTTC.